This TCR beta chain originates from a study of memory CD8 T cells in hepatitis C reinfection. Background on the study: A positive HCV RNA test after two negatives ≥60 days apart defined reinfection. Samples at peak reinfection came 3 to 8 weeks post-detection.

Points on this clone: The antigen remains undetermined. Other nucleotide sequences from this sample produce the same CDR3.

TCRdb's table, derived via immunoSEQ multiplex PCR, lists solely in-frame clones and lacks some. The sample lists about 47,000 clones, approximately 90% occurring once. Whole-study findings and limits: Conclusions on public clonotypes and secondary clearance were not definitive with four or five donors.

Per germline, CDR1 KGHSH and CDR2 LQKENI. With 2 bases removed from V and 1 base from J, the gap between germline ends came to 20 bases. The CDR3 loop spans 18 amino acids. The sample's time point: peak reinfection, 3 to 8 weeks after reinfection detection. The sorted cells went straight to TCR sequencing with no prior in vitro expansion. The Montreal HEPCO cohort supplied donors who inject drugs. Sample: naive CD8+ T cells sorted from blood. This clonotype was obtained from a man aged 18 to 29 with hepatitis C virus infection. The V and J genes are TRBV18 and TRBJ1-1, with TRBD1 as a possible D gene (6 bases). For the CDR3, the DNA is TGTGCCAGCTCACCAACTGCGGGGGGACAAGGGGCGAACACTGAAGCTTTCTTT. It encodes CASSPTAGGQGANTEAFF.